Included here is one T cell receptor (beta chain) sequence, with context. This clonotype showed up just a few times. Which antigen it targets is not known. Base qualities are missing; no much larger clone stands one base away. This entry comes from a study of identical twins (dated by TCRdb to about 2016). Concerning the study at large: To test whether fetal clonotypes persist, the study used deep sequencing on TCR alpha and beta repertoires from monozygotic twins, unrelated adults of various ages, and cord blood. To rule out contamination, replicate twin experiments were performed at different times with different library preparation protocols.

All donors were healthy Caucasians. Three pairs of female monozygotic twins, all aged about 18 to 30 years, made up the twin cohort. Positive isolation kits from Invitrogen were used to isolate the CD4+ and CD8+ T cell populations. Library method: 5' RACE. Sequencing was performed on an Illumina HiSeq 2000. Template switching introduced a universal primer binding site; the final cDNA contained a unique molecular identifier, enabling accurate counting of TCR cDNA molecules. First-strand cDNA for TCR alpha and beta chains was synthesized from specific primers in the conserved constant-segment region. To control for contamination, every cDNA library carried two barcodes: a SMART-Mk sample barcode plus Illumina barcodes. TruSeq adapter sequences and Illumina sample barcodes were added in two successive PCR steps. The TCR alpha and beta cDNA libraries were sequenced on the Illumina HiSeq platform using custom primers. As for how the authors treated the data: Raw reads were processed with MiGEC to extract unique molecular identifiers, and MiXCR was used to determine CDR3 positions. Recombination models were inferred per individual with the repgenHMM and IGoR tools using an EM algorithm. Shared clonotypes were analyzed with the tcR package in R, and sharing was normalized by the product of cloneset sizes. To study raw recombination without the effects of thymic and clonal selection, out-of-frame nonproductive sequences were analyzed. TCRdb passed the public sequencing reads through fastp at Q25 and MiXCR, retaining productive beta sequences. Under each unique CDR3 protein, matching rows form one entry showing the most common genes and DNA. In this record, the V and J calls reflect TCRdb's handling and not the investigators' own analysis. This sample has 500,000 to 550,000 distinct CDR3 sequences in its table, and 22% of those were observed once. The top ten hold 0.91% of the sample.

The investigation overall reported the following: Zero-insertion analyses could be partly confounded by invariant T cells such as MAIT and iNKT, though diverse VJ usage argued against such confounding for most clonotypes. Conclusions relied on cross-sectional statistical analysis, since the same donors could not be followed over many years. Abundant cord blood beta clonotypes carried fewer insertions; young adult naive repertoires showed a weaker similar trend, while memory repertoires showed none. The excess sharing between twins in beta out-of-frame sequences was weaker because fewer shared sequences reduced the signal-to-noise ratio. Compared with coincidental sharing between unrelated individuals, an excess of low generation-probability sequences was observed among out-of-frame TCR alpha sequences shared between twins. Recombination models systematically underestimated out-of-frame TCR alpha sharing in monozygotic twins but agreed with sharing between unrelated individuals.

Sequences SGHRS (CDR1) and YFSETQ (CDR2) are obtained from the germline V gene. The CDR3 spans 15 residues, from the cysteine through the phenylalanine. Only the CDR3 portion is preserved as DNA: 45 bases, with reading frame beginning at the first base. V loses 4 bases at its end and J loses 4 bases; junction bases beyond the gene matches: 6. The same sample was also used in a study of T cells expressing NK-cell markers. As the second paper documents: In sorted CD3+CD56+NKG2C+, CD3+CD56+NKG2C- and CD3+CD56-NKG2C+ T-cell subsets from about eight donors, TCR beta-chain repertoires were profiled. Among the eight sequenced donors, only one was HCMV-seronegative, while the other seven were HCMV-seropositive. In several experiments an anti-gammadeltaTCR antibody was added to restrict sorting to alphabetaTCR-expressing T cells. For more than 5 donors, the dominant CD3+CD56+NKG2C+ clonotypes were among the top 10 CD8+ clonotypes and accounted for roughly 1.0-7.5% of CD8+ T cells. Those dominant clonotypes were again the most abundant among CD3+CD56-NKG2C+ cells in a few donors, at 28.3-60.1%. It remained unclear whether the expanded NKG2C-expressing T cell clones were specific for HCMV antigens. All eight donors whose samples were sequenced were randomly selected healthy volunteers, three of them men and five women. HCMV-specific IgG was detected in serum with a commercial ELISA kit to determine HCMV serostatus. MIGEC was used to demultiplex reads and group the reads by UMI, and MiTCR was used to assemble and quantify clonotypes. To exclude erroneous sequences, only TCR cDNA sequences supported by at least two reads were retained. Downstream repertoire analysis used the tcR package, and clonotypes were matched across fractions by CDR3 nucleotide sequence plus V segment. VDJmatch was used to annotate antigen specificity against VDJdb, with one amino acid substitution allowed in CDR3.

The receptor comes from a woman between 18 and 29 years old in good health. The specimen was CD4+ T cells sorted from blood. The V and J genes are TRBV5-1 and TRBJ2-2; 8 bases in between match TRBD1. At the DNA level, the sequence is TGCGCCAGCAGCAAGACAGGGGCGAGCACCGGGGAGCTGTTTTTT. Its protein product is CASSKTGASTGELFF.